Here is one TCR beta chain with its context. Germline V gene data show CDR1 as ENHRY and CDR2 as SYGVKD. This CDR3 contains 15 residues. Trimming removed 0 bases at V and 5 bases at J, with 10 bases between. This sample stems from a study of T-cell reconstitution after alpha-beta-depleted transplantation in children. Unique molecular identifiers featured in how the TCRbeta library was prepared. TCRdb ran MiXCR on the PCR reads and lists one entry per CDR3 protein. The table has approximately 590,000 distinct CDR3 sequences, about 10% seen once. This TCR derives from a human donor who donated a stem cell graft to a child with acute myeloid leukemia. V is TRBV10-3 and J is TRBJ2-2; tentatively, D is TRBD1 (6 bases). This sample comprised PBMCs from the stem cell graft donor, obtained from the stem cell graft. The CDR3 coding sequence is TGTGCCATCAGTGAGTCGGACAGTTCTACCGGGGAGCTGTTTTTT. Protein: CAISESDSSTGELFF.